The clone carrying this T cell receptor (beta chain) has a count of ten or more. V was shortened by 0 bases and J by 8 bases, with 16 bases between the two germline ends. The CDR3 extends over 16 amino acids. TCRdb redid the calling of the reads with MiXCR, one entry per CDR3 protein. The sample includes under 250,000 distinct CDR3 sequences, roughly 6.5% seen only once; the top ten take 5.5% to 6.5%. The sample originates from a study of T cell repertoires in cytomegalovirus infection. Sequenced input: PBMCs. This clonotype was sampled from a human donor in good health (CMV status not recorded). Some clones in this sample may be carry-over from other donors' samples. The chain is built from TRBV23-1 and TRBJ1-4; D is ambiguous. TRBV23-1 is classed as an ORF, of uncertain function. This CDR3 is CASSQSSNHGREKLFF. The CDR3 DNA follows: TGCGCCAGCAGTCAATCTAGTAACCATGGGCGGGAAAAACTGTTTTTT.